This T cell receptor (beta chain) was retrieved from a study of cytomegalovirus exposure and HLA in healthy donors. The CDR3 is 16 residues long. The V and J ends lost 2 bases and 6 bases, in that order; junction bases with no gene match: 9. CDR1 MNHNS and CDR2 SASEGT come from the germline V gene. Separation from the 666-subject first cohort characterized the approximately 120-subject validation cohort, to which the donors belonged. Assay used: immunoSEQ multiplex PCR; TCRdb lists only in-frame clones, some missing. The sample lists about 360,000 clones; about nine tenths were seen once. The source of this sequence is a woman under 30 in good health and CMV-seronegative. The sequencing sample was made of PBMCs. The chain joins TRBV6-1 to TRBJ2-5, with 10 bases identical to TRBD1. CDR3 in amino acids: CASSERPGQGLQTQYF. The CDR3 DNA follows: TGTGCCAGCAGTGAACGTCCGGGACAGGGGTTGCAGACCCAGTACTTC.